The 20 T cell receptor beta chains below were found in one sample sequenced in a study of identical twins' blood T cells. TCRdb re-derived calls from the 5' RACE reads in MiXCR, one entry per CDR3 protein. There are a few hundred thousand distinct CDR3 sequences in the sample; roughly 28% occur only once, and 6.1% lies in the top ten. Sequencing input: PBMCs. The receptors shown here come from a woman aged 18 to 55 in good health.

This clonotype was detected a few times. CDR3 DNA: TGTGCCAGCACATTCCCCGGGGGAACTGAAGCTTTCTTT. This codes for CASTFPGGTEAFF. The V and J genes are TRBV28 and TRBJ1-1; the D gene is possibly TRBD1 (5 bases). Trimming left V 7 bases short and J 5 bases short, with 14 bases between. CDR1 and CDR2 from the germline V gene are MDHEN and SYDVKM. The CDR3 loop spans 13 amino acids.

CDR3 DNA sequence: TGTGCCAGCAGCTTAGTTCCGGAGCGGGAAGCTTTCTTT. Translating gives CASSLVPEREAFF. The chain has TRBV7-2 and TRBJ1-1; D call uncertain. Looked up from germline, CDR1 is SGHTA and CDR2 is FQGNSA. V lost 1 base, J lost 8 bases, and 11 bases lay in between. The CDR3 runs to 13 residues.

This clonotype was detected a few times. The V call is TRBV12-3 or TRBV12-4, the J call TRBJ2-2, with a tentative D call TRBD2 (5 bases). CDR3 length: 16 residues. V gave up 2 bases and J gave up 1 base, with 11 bases separating them. CDR3 in amino acids: CASSLNAGWNTGELFF. DNA for the CDR3: TGTGCCAGCAGTTTAAATGCGGGTTGGAACACCGGGGAGCTGTTTTTT.

The count of this clonotype is one. The genes are TRBV12-5 and TRBJ2-2, with 8 bases aligning to TRBD2. Germline V gene data show CDR1 as LGHNT and CDR2 as FRNRAP. The V gene end was trimmed by 4 bases and the J gene end by 7 bases; junction bases not matched to a gene: 11. The CDR3 runs 16 residues. The CDR3 spells CASGSPPGRANGELFF. The CDR3 DNA reads TGTGCTAGTGGTTCCCCCCCCGGGAGGGCAAACGGGGAGCTGTTTTTT.

The chain is built from TRBV20-1 and TRBJ2-1, with TRBD2 matching over 9 bases. This CDR3 is 12 amino acids long. V dropped 3 bases and J dropped 10; count of bases not matched to a gene: 4. Germline-derived CDR1 and CDR2 are DFQATT and SNEGSKA (reference sequence). CDR3 residues: CSASTSGREQFF. The CDR3, as DNA: TGCAGTGCTAGTACTAGCGGGCGCGAGCAGTTCTTC.

This clonotype has only a few counts. This chain joins TRBV20-1 and TRBJ2-5, with 7 bases fitting TRBD2. Trimming cost V 3 bases and J 1 base; bases outside gene matches: 5. The CDR3 contains 14 residues. Germline CDR1 is DFQATT and CDR2 is SNEGSKA (reference sequence). CDR3 in amino acids: CSASGGTSQETQYF. The CDR3 DNA reads TGCAGTGCTAGCGGGGGGACGAGCCAAGAGACCCAGTACTTC.

This clonotype was counted only a few times. The chain is built from TRBV5-1 and TRBJ2-1; TRBD2 aligns across 9 bases. J lost 8 bases, V lost 0 bases, and 12 bases had no gene match. The germline V gene has CDR1 SGHRS and CDR2 YFSETQ. There are 17 residues in the CDR3. The CDR3 loop is CASSLVLAGHNADEQFF. As DNA, the CDR3 is TGCGCCAGCAGCTTGGTGCTAGCGGGGCATAACGCCGATGAGCAGTTCTTC. Together with reference TRBV5-1 and TRBJ2-1, the CDR3 gives the full variable domain: KAGVTQTPRYLIKTRGQQVTLSCSPISGHRSVSWYQQTPGQGLQFLFEYFSETQRNKGNFPGRFSGRQFSNSRSEMNVSTLELGDSALYLCASSLVLAGHNADEQFFGPGTRLTVL.

The chain links TRBV12-3 or TRBV12-4 to TRBJ1-2, with no clear D. The CDR3 contains 13 residues. Trimming cost V 7 bases and J 2 bases, with 11 bases left between them. CDR3: CASTTQENYGYTF. CDR3 nucleotide sequence: TGTGCCAGCACCACCCAGGAAAACTATGGCTACACCTTC.

This clonotype has more than one count but fewer than ten. This chain links TRBV20-1 with TRBJ2-3; possibly TRBD1 for D (6 bases). Germline loops: CDR1 DFQATT, CDR2 SNEGSKA (reference sequence). CDR3 length: 16 residues. V was clipped by 0 bases and J by 4 bases, with 17 bases between them. The chain's CDR3 is CSARDFRDTRSDTQYF. The DNA for the CDR3 is TGCAGTGCTAGAGATTTCCGGGACACCCGTTCAGATACGCAGTATTTT.

Details on this clonotype: This may arise from a read error, as a much more abundant clone is one base away. The J gene is TRBJ2-1, the V gene TRBV7-8; a weak D match, TRBD2 (5 bases). This CDR3 has 17 amino acids. V shed 4 bases and J shed 0 bases, with 16 bases lying between them. CDR1 and CDR2 (germline): SGHVS, FQNEAQ. The chain's CDR3 is CASSSPPSSYSYNEQFF. The DNA of the CDR3 is TGTGCCAGCAGCTCCCCCCCGTCTAGCTACTCCTACAATGAGCAGTTCTTC.

This clonotype was seen at least ten times. The chain links TRBV20-1 to TRBJ1-5, with TRBD1 as a possible D gene (6 bases). Germline-derived CDR1 and CDR2 are DFQATT and SNEGSKA (reference sequence). CDR3 size: 13 residues. Trimming shortened V by 3 bases and J by 6 bases, and 12 bases separated the two germline ends. The CDR3: CSASSGEAQPQHF. Written as DNA, the CDR3 is TGCAGTGCTAGTTCAGGGGAGGCTCAGCCCCAGCATTTT.

This clonotype showed up just a few times. This chain connects TRBV20-1 to TRBJ2-3; 8 positions agree with TRBD2. The CDR3 covers 14 residues. Germline CDR1 DFQATT, CDR2 SNEGSKA (reference sequence). V dropped 5 bases and J dropped 4; count of bases not matched to a gene: 8. In DNA form, the CDR3 reads TGCAGTGCTTTGTCAGCGGGAGTAGCAGATACGCAGTATTTT. Its translation is CSALSAGVADTQYF.

About this clonotype: At one of its ends the junction is not consistent with the germline gene, which may arise from a read error. The chain recombines TRBV3-1 with TRBJ1-4; D unresolved. Per germline, CDR1 LGHDT and CDR2 YNNKEL (reference sequence). CDR3 length: 12 amino acids. DNA of the CDR3: TGTGCCAGCAGCCATGACCAAGGAAAACTGCTTTTT. Its translation is CASSHDQGKLLF. Full variable domain (rest looked up from reference TRBV3-1 and TRBJ1-4): DTAVSQTPKYLVTQMGNDKSIKCEQNLGHDTMYWYKQDSKKFLKIMFSYNNKELIINETVPNRFSPKSPDKAHLNLHINSLELGDSAVYFCASSHDQGKLLFGSGTQLSVL.

In this sample, this clonotype turned up a few times. J is TRBJ1-4 and V is TRBV4-1, with unresolved D. This CDR3 comprises 14 residues. The germline CDR1 and CDR2 sequences are MGHRA and YSYEKL. V dropped 4 bases and J dropped 0 bases, with 6 bases sitting between them. In nucleotides, the CDR3 is TGCGCCAGCAGCCCCGGCCCAACTAATGAAAAACTGTTTTTT. Translating gives CASSPGPTNEKLFF.

The V and J genes are TRBV25-1 and TRBJ1-1, with 7 bases lining up with TRBD1. V gave up 11 bases and J gave up 3 bases; unmatched junction bases: 9. CDR1 is MGHDK and CDR2 is SYGVNS in the germline V gene. This CDR3 region has 13 residues. CDR3 residues: CAASKGQYTEAFF. DNA for the CDR3: TGTGCCGCGAGTAAGGGACAGTACACTGAAGCTTTCTTT. The entire variable domain, with the rest obtained from reference TRBV25-1 and TRBJ1-1, is as follows: EADIYQTPRYLVIGTGKKITLECSQTMGHDKMYWYQQDPGMELHLIHYSYGVNSTEKGDLSSESTVSRIRTEHFPLTLESARPSHTSQYLCAASKGQYTEAFFGQGTRLTVV.

This clonotype came up a few times. The V call is TRBV20-1, the J call TRBJ1-5; D gene ambiguous. V was pared by 0 bases and J by 0 bases, with 9 bases between. This CDR3 has 15 amino acids. CDR1 and CDR2 (germline): DFQATT, SNEGSKA (reference sequence). The CDR3 DNA reads as TGCAGTGCTAGAGATGTGGCTTATAGCAATCAGCCCCAGCATTTT. As protein: CSARDVAYSNQPQHF.

Comment on this clonotype: Being one base from a much bigger clone, this may be a read error. The chain is built from TRBV12-3 or TRBV12-4 and TRBJ1-1; no firm D call. The CDR3 sequence is 12 residues long. Written as DNA, the CDR3 is TGTGCCAACAGTAGATTCAACACTGAAGCTTTCTTT. This gives the protein CANSRFNTEAFF.

This clonotype was detected many times. This chain connects TRBV12-3 or TRBV12-4 to TRBJ1-1, with D unresolved. The V and J ends lost 6 bases and 3 bases respectively, with 5 bases between them. The CDR3 length is 11 residues. CDR3 DNA: TGTGCCAGCAGCTTATACACTGAAGCTTTCTTT. The encoded protein is CASSLYTEAFF.

The gene calls are TRBV20-1 and TRBJ2-2; TRBD2 matches at 11 bases. V lost 5 bases, J lost 5 bases, and 4 bases stayed unmatched. The CDR3 runs 14 residues. Germline lookup yields CDR1 DFQATT and CDR2 SNEGSKA (reference sequence). The CDR3 spells CSASASGGTGELFF. The CDR3, as DNA: TGCAGTGCTTCCGCTAGCGGGGGGACCGGGGAGCTGTTTTTT.

This clonotype occurred many times. The DNA of the CDR3 is TGCAGCGTTGACTGGGGGGCCCACTATGGCTACACCTTC. This translates into CSVDWGAHYGYTF. The chain recombines TRBV29-1 with TRBJ1-2, with D possibly matching TRBD1 (6 bases). The V gene lost 3 bases and the J gene lost 3 bases, with 11 bases spanning the gap. The germline V gene encodes CDR1 SQVTM and CDR2 ANQGSEA. The CDR3 is 13 residues long.